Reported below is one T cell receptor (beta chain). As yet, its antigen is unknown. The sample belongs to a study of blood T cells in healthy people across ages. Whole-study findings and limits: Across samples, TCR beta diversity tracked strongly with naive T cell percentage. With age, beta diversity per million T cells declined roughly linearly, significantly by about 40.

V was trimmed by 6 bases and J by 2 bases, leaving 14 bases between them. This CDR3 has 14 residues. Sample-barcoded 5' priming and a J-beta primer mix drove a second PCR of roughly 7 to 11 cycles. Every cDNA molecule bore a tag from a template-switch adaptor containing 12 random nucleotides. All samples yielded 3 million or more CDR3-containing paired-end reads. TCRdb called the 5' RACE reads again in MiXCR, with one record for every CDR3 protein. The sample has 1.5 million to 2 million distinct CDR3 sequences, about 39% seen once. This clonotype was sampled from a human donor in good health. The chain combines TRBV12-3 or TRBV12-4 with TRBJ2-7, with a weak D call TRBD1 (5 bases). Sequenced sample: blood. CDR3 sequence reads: CASSRTDTPYEQYF. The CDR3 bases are TGTGCCAGCAGCCGGACGGACACTCCCTACGAGCAGTACTTC.